This TCR beta chain was captured in a study of blood T cell repertoires in COVID-19. The count of this clone is one. Per the germline V gene, CDR1 is MDHEN and CDR2 is SYDVKM. This CDR3 contains 16 residues. The trim removed 4 bases at V and 2 bases at J, leaving 10 bases unmatched. Here immunoSEQ multiplex PCR was the method, and the copy in TCRdb shows in-frame clones only, minus some. The sample lists roughly 55,000 clones; less than 90% were seen once. This clonotype was sampled from a woman aged 60-70 years with acute or convalescent COVID-19. The gene calls are TRBV28 and TRBJ2-5; 7 bases fit TRBD1. The sample consisted of peripheral blood. For the CDR3, the DNA is TGTGCCAGCAGTTCCTTAACCTCGGACAGGCAAGAGACCCAGTACTTC. This encodes CASSSLTSDRQETQYF.